This passage covers 9 T cell receptor beta chains from one sample sequenced in a study of T cell changes during pregnancy in multiple sclerosis. Profiling relied on immunoSEQ multiplex PCR, and the TCRdb table lists in-frame clones only, not all of them. The sample carries roughly 60,000 clones, roughly 90% recorded once. This sample comprised peripheral blood, obtained in the second trimester of pregnancy. Receptor source: a female donor with multiple sclerosis, enrolled in a pregnancy study.

The rearrangement joins TRBV5-1 to TRBJ1-2; D uncertain. The germline V gene encodes CDR1 SGHRS and CDR2 YFSETQ. V was trimmed by 0 bases and J by 4 bases, leaving 13 bases between them. This CDR3 has 15 residues. The CDR3 DNA follows: TGCGCCAGCAGCTTGGCCGGCGGTGGAGTCTATGGCTACACCTTC. Protein product: CASSLAGGGVYGYTF. The variable domain in full, with the rest retrieved from reference TRBV5-1 and TRBJ1-2, is KAGVTQTPRYLIKTRGQQVTLSCSPISGHRSVSWYQQTPGQGLQFLFEYFSETQRNKGNFPGRFSGRQFSNSRSEMNVSTLELGDSALYLCASSLAGGGVYGYTFGSGTRLTVV.

The CDR3 reads CASNGLAGVGTDTQYF. Written as DNA, the CDR3 is TGTGCCAGCAACGGACTAGCGGGAGTCGGCACAGATACGCAGTATTTT. The chain employs TRBV6-6 and TRBJ2-3, with 13 nucleotides matching TRBD2. Germline V lookup: CDR1 MNHNY, CDR2 SVGAGI (reference sequence). The CDR3 contains 16 residues. The V and J ends lost 7 bases and 1 base, in that order; junction bases with no gene match: 5.

J is TRBJ2-7 and V is TRBV11-2; the match to TRBD1 covers 8 bases. This CDR3 region has 14 residues. J was trimmed by 2 bases and V by 5 bases; bases with no gene match: 5. Germline assignment: CDR1 SGHAT and CDR2 FQNNGV. Here the CDR3 reads CASSPDRGTYEQYF. For the CDR3, the DNA is TGTGCCAGCAGCCCCGACAGGGGAACCTACGAGCAGTACTTC.

This chain links TRBV5-4 with TRBJ2-3; 10 bases are shared with TRBD2. Germline assignment: CDR1 SGHNT and CDR2 YYREEE (reference sequence). The CDR3 has 16 residues. V gave up 5 bases and J gave up 4 bases; unmatched junction bases: 10. The CDR3 nucleotides read TGTGCCAGCAGATCCGTGGAGCGGGAGGGCCCAGATACGCAGTATTTT. It specifies CASRSVEREGPDTQYF.

This chain connects TRBV6-5 to TRBJ2-2; D might be TRBD2 (6 bases). This CDR3 contains 14 residues. The V and J ends lost 6 bases and 4 bases respectively, with 12 bases between them. CDR1 is MNHEY, CDR2 SVGAGI, per germline. The CDR3 reads CASSRDLPTGELFF. CDR3 sequence (DNA): TGTGCCAGCAGCAGGGACTTACCCACCGGGGAGCTGTTTTTT.

As regards this clone: Other nucleotide sequences in the sample specify the same CDR3. The chain links TRBV18 to TRBJ2-7; 11 positions match TRBD1. Germline V gene lookup returns CDR1 KGHSH and CDR2 LQKENI. V trimming: 2 bases; J trimming: 2 bases; junction bases outside the gene matches: 2. The CDR3 has 15 residues. The CDR3 sequence is CASSPGTGGPYEQYF. In DNA, the CDR3 is TGTGCCAGCTCACCAGGGACAGGGGGTCCCTACGAGCAGTACTTC.

The CDR3 protein is CASSVDPSGSTDTQYF. CDR3 coding DNA: TGTGCCAGCAGCGTGGACCCCAGCGGGAGCACAGATACGCAGTATTTT. The chain employs TRBV9 and TRBJ2-3; a possible D gene is TRBD2 (6 bases). The V end was cut by 2 bases, the J end by 0 bases, with 13 bases between. The length of the CDR3 is 16 residues. Germline CDR1 reads SGDLS; CDR2 reads YYNGEE.

This clone was recorded once. The chain is built from TRBV7-2 and TRBJ1-5; 7 nucleotides align to TRBD1. Germline V lookup: CDR1 SGHTA, CDR2 FQGNSA. The CDR3 loop spans 14 amino acids. J gave up 2 bases and V 4 bases, and 2 bases lay outside the gene matches. CDR3 coding DNA: TGTGCCAGCAGCTACAGGGGTGGCAATCAGCCCCAGCATTTT. Translation gives CASSYRGGNQPQHF.

The CDR3 is CASSFFSASGSYNEQFF. For the CDR3, the DNA is TGTGCCAGCAGTTTCTTTTCGGCTAGCGGATCCTACAATGAGCAGTTCTTC. The genes are TRBV27 and TRBJ2-1, with 7 bases fitting TRBD2. The CDR3 runs to 17 residues. Germline CDR1 and CDR2: MNHEY and SMNVEV (reference sequence). V was clipped by 3 bases and J by 1 base; unmatched bases: 9.